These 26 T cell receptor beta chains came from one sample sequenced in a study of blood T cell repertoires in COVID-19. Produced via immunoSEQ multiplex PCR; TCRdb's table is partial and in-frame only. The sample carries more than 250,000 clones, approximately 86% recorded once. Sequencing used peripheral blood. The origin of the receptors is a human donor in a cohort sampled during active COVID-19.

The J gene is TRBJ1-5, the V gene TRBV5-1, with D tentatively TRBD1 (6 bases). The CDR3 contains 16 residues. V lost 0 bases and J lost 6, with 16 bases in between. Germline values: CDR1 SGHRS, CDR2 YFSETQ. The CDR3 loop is CASSLEGGGSGQPQHF. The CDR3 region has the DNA TGCGCCAGCAGCTTGGAGGGAGGGGGGTCAGGTCAGCCCCAGCATTTT.

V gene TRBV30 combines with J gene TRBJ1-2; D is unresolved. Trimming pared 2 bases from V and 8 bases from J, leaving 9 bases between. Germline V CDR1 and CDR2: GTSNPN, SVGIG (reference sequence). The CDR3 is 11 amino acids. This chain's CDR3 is CAWSSAVGYTF. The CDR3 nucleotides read TGTGCCTGGAGTAGTGCGGTCGGCTACACCTTC.

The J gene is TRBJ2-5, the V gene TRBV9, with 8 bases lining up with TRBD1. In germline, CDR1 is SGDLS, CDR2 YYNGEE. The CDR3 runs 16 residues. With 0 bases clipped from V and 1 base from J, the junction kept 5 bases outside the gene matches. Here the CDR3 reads CASSVDGQGGQETQYF. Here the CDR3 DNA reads TGTGCCAGCAGCGTAGATGGACAGGGTGGCCAAGAGACCCAGTACTTC.

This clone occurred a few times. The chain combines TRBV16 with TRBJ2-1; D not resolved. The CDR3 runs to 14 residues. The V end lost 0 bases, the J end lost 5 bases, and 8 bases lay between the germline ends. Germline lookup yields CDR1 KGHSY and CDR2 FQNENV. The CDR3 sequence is CASSQSRNHNEQFF. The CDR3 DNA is TGTGCCAGCAGCCAATCGCGCAACCACAATGAGCAGTTCTTC. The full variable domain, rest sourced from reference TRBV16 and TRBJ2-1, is GEEVAQTPKHLVRGEGQKAKLYCAPIKGHSYVFWYQQVLKNEFKFLISFQNENVFDETGMPKERFSAKCLPNSPCSLEIQATKLEDSAVYFCASSQSRNHNEQFFGPGTRLTVL.

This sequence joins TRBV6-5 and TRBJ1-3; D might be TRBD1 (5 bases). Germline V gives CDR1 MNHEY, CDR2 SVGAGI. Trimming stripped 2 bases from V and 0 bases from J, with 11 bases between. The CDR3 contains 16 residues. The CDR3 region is CASSYGAGPSGNTIYF. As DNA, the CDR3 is TGTGCCAGCAGTTACGGGGCAGGGCCCTCTGGAAACACCATATATTTT.

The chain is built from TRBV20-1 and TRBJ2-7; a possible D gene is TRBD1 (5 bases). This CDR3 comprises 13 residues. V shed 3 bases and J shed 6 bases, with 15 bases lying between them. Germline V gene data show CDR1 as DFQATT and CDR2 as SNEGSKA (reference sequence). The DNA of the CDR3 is TGCAGTGCTAGTCGGGCCAACAGGCCCGAGCAGTACTTC. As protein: CSASRANRPEQYF.

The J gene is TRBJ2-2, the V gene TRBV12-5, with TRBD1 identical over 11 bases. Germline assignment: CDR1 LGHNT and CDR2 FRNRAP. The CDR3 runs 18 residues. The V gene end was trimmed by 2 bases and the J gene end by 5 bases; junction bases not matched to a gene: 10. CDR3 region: CASGLPHRDRGDTGELFF. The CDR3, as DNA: TGTGCTAGTGGTTTGCCACACCGGGACAGGGGGGATACCGGGGAGCTGTTTTTT.

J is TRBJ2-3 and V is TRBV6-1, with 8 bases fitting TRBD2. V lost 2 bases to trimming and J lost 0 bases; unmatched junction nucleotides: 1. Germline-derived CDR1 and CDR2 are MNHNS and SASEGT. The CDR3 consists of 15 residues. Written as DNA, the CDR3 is TGTGCCAGCAGTGAACGGGGGGGTAGCACAGATACGCAGTATTTT. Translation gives CASSERGGSTDTQYF.

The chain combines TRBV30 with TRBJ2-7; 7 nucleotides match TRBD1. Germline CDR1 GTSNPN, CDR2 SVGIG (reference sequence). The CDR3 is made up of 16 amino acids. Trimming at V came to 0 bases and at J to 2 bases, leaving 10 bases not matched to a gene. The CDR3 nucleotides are TGTGCCTGGAGTGTACAAGGGGACAGTCGCACCTACGAGCAGTACTTC. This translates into CAWSVQGDSRTYEQYF. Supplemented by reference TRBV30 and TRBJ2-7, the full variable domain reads SQTIHQWPATLVQPVGSPLSLECTVEGTSNPNLYWYRQAAGRGLQLLFYSVGIGQISSEVPQNLSASRPQDRQFILSSKKLLLSDSGFYLCAWSVQGDSRTYEQYFGPGTRLTVT.

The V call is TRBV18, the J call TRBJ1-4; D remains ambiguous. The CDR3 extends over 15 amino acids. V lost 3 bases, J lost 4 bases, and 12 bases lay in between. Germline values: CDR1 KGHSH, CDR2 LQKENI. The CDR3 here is CASSPGREYNEKLFF. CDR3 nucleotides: TGTGCCAGCTCACCGGGAAGGGAGTATAATGAAAAACTGTTTTTT.

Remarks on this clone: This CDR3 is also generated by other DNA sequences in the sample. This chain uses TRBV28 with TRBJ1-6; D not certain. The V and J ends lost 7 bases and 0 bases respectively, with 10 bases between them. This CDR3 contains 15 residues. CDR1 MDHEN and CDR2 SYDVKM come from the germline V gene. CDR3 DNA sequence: TGTGCCAGCAACTTCGGGAGCTCCTATAATTCACCCCTCCACTTT. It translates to CASNFGSSYNSPLHF.

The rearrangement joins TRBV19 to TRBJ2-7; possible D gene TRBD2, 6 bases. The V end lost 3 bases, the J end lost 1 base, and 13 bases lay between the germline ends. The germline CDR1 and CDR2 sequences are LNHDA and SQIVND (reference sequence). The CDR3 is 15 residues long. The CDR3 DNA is TGTGCCAGTAGTATTTACGGCGGGGAGTCCTACGAGCAGTACTTC. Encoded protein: CASSIYGGESYEQYF.

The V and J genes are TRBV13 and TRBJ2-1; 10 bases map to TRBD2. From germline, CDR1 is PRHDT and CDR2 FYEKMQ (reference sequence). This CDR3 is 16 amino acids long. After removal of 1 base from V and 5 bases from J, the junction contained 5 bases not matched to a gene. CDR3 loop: CASSLVASGSNNEQFF. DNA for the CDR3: TGTGCCAGCAGCTTAGTGGCTAGCGGGAGTAACAATGAGCAGTTCTTC.

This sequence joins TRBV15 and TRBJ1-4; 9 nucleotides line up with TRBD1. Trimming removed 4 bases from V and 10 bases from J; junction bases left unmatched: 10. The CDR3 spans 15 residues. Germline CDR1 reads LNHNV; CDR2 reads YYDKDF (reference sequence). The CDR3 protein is CATSITGGFSVKLFF. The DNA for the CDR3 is TGTGCCACCAGCATTACAGGGGGCTTTTCGGTAAAACTGTTTTTT.

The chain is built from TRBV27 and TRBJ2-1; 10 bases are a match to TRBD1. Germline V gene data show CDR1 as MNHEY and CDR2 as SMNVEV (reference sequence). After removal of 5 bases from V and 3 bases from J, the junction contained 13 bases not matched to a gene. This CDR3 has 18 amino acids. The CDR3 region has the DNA TGTGCCAGCAGTCCGCGACCGGGACAGGGGTCGGTCTACAATGAGCAGTTCTTC. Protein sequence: CASSPRPGQGSVYNEQFF.

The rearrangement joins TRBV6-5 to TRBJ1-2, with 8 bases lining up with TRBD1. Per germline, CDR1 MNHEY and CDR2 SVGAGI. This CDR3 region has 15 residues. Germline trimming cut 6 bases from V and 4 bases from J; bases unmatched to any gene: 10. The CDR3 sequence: CASRDRVLDLYGYTF. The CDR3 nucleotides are TGTGCCAGCAGGGACAGGGTTTTAGATCTCTATGGCTACACCTTC.

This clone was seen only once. The CDR3 sequence is CASSESGGEQYF. CDR3 DNA: TGCGCCAGCAGTGAGTCAGGAGGCGAGCAGTACTTC. The V gene is TRBV10-2, the J gene TRBJ2-7; a possible D gene is TRBD2 (5 bases). Trimming removed 0 bases from V and 6 bases from J, with 6 bases in between. The CDR3 length is 12 residues. The germline gives CDR1 WSHSY, CDR2 SAAADI.

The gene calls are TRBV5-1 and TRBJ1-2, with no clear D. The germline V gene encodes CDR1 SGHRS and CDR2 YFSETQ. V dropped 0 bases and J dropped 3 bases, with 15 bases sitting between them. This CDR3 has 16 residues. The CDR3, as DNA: TGCGCCAGCAGCTTGGGTGCTGGGGAGGGTTACTATGGCTACACCTTC. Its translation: CASSLGAGEGYYGYTF.

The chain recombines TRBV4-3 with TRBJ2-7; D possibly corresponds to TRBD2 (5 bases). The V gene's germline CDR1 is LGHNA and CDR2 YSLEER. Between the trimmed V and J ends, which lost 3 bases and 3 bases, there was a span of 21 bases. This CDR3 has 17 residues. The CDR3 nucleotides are TGCGCCAGCAGCCAGGGCTTGGCGGACTCGGAGAGCTACGAGCAGTACTTC. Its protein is CASSQGLADSESYEQYF.

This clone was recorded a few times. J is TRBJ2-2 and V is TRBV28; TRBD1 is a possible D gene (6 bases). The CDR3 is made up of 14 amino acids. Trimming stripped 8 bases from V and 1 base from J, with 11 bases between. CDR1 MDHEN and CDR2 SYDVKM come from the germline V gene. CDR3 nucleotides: TGTGCCAGCCGAACGGGACAGAACACCGGGGAGCTGTTTTTT. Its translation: CASRTGQNTGELFF. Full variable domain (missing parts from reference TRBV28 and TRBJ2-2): DVKVTQSSRYLVKRTGEKVFLECVQDMDHENMFWYRQDPGLGLRLIYFSYDVKMKEKGDIPEGYSVSREKKERFSLILESASTNQTSMYLCASRTGQNTGELFFGEGSRLTVL.

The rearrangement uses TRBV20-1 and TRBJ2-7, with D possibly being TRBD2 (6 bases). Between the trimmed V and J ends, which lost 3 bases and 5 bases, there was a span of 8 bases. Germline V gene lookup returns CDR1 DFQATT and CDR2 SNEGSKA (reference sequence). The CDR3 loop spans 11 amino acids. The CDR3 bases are TGCAGTGCTAGCGGGAGCCACGAGCAGTACTTC. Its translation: CSASGSHEQYF.

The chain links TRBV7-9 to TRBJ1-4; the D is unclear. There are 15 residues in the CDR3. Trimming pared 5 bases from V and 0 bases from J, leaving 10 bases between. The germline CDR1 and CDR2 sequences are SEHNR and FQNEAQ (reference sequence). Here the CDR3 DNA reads TGTGCCAGCAGCCGGGAACCAGCAACTAATGAAAAACTGTTTTTT. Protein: CASSREPATNEKLFF.

The CDR3 spells CASSTRQGILYGYTF. The DNA of the CDR3 is TGTGCCAGCAGTACGAGACAGGGAATCCTCTATGGCTACACCTTC. The rearrangement joins TRBV28 to TRBJ1-2; 7 bases are a match to TRBD1. V lost 5 bases to trimming and J lost 4 bases; unmatched junction nucleotides: 10. CDR1 and CDR2 from the germline V gene are MDHEN and SYDVKM. The CDR3 is 15 residues long.

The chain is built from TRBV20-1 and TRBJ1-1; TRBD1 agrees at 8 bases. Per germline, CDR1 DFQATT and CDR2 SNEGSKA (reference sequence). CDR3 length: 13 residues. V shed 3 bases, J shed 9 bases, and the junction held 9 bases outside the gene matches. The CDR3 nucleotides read TGCAGTGCTAGTGTTGCAGGGGGCGAGAAAGCTTTCTTT. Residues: CSASVAGGEKAFF.

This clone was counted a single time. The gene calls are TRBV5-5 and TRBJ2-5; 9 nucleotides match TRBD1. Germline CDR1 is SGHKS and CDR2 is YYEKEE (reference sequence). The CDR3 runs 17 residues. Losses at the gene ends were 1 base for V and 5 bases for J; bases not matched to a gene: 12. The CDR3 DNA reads TGTGCCAGCAGCTTGTTGCCCCCGGACAGGGGAGACGAGACCCAGTACTTC. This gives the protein CASSLLPPDRGDETQYF.

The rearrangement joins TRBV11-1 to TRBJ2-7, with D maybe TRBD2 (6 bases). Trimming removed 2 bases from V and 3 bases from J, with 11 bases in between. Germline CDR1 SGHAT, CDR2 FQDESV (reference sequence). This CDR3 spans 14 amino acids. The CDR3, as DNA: TGTGCCAGCAGCTTACCTAGCGCTGTCTACGAGCAGTACTTC. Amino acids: CASSLPSAVYEQYF.